This T cell receptor (beta chain) was sequenced for a study of blood T cell repertoires in COVID-19 (dated by TCRdb to 2018 to 2021). Some background on the complete study: The collaborator samples originated in the United States, Italy and Spain and spanned the acute and convalescent phases of COVID-19. The dataset comprised deeply sampled blood TCRbeta repertoires from subjects exposed to, actively infected with, or recovered from COVID-19. Where available, HLA class I and class II types were obtained from metadata supplied by the sample provider rather than from assay-based typing. The prospective study material was composed of cDNA or gDNA derived from T cells, B-cell-depleted T cells, or PBMCs. A de-identified subject ID, COVID-19 status, age in years and sex were almost always included in the sample metadata. The repertoires were released in a freely available public database meant as a resource for research on the immune response to SARS-CoV-2. Samples were obtained from the ongoing ImmuneRACE study (first 160 participants) and from 1,254 subjects provided by 6 global collaborators.

Study-wide findings and limitations: How much clinical and demographic metadata was included differed by source and by participant, and the metadata was provided uncurated.

TCRbeta CDR3 regions were amplified from genomic DNA using the immunoSEQ Assay, a bias-controlled multiplex PCR. Concerning the study's data processing: The number of nucleated cells in each sample was estimated by amplification of reference gene primers within the assay. Sequence reads were collapsed and filtered to measure the absolute abundance of every unique TCRbeta CDR3 rearrangement. Productive Simpson clonality was computed per sample as the square root of Simpson's diversity index over productive rearrangements. Held by TCRdb, this immuneACCESS table contains in-frame sequences only and omits some clones. Under half of the omission traces to an unresolved V gene where checked; the cause of the rest is unknown. That table is the source of V, J and clone size, and D and trimming were worked out from the DNA. In this sample the table shows 13,000 or so clones, 86% of which occur a single time. Just over 50% of the sample belongs to the ten largest clones.

The germline V gene provides CDR1 SGHRS and CDR2 YFSETQ. The CDR3 contains 15 residues, cysteine and phenylalanine counted. The entry retains the CDR3 DNA only, 45 bases that are in frame from base 1. The germline V end is reduced by 4 bases and the J end by 4 bases; junction bases left unmatched: 3. Each collaborating institution followed its own protocols to collect whole blood in K2EDTA tubes. For TCRbeta analysis, collaborators shipped samples in one of three forms: frozen whole blood, isolated PBMCs, or DNA extracted from either of those sample types. A remark on this clone: There is no known antigen for this receptor. No base quality information exists; no much larger clone differs at one position.

What was sequenced was peripheral blood. The receptor comes from a man older than 75 with acute or convalescent COVID-19. The chain is encoded by TRBV5-1 joined to TRBJ2-2, and TRBD2 matches 11 of the central bases. This receptor carries the CDR3 CASSTGTSGTGELFF. The DNA reads as follows: TGCGCCAGCAGCACCGGGACTAGCGGCACCGGGGAGCTGTTTTTT.